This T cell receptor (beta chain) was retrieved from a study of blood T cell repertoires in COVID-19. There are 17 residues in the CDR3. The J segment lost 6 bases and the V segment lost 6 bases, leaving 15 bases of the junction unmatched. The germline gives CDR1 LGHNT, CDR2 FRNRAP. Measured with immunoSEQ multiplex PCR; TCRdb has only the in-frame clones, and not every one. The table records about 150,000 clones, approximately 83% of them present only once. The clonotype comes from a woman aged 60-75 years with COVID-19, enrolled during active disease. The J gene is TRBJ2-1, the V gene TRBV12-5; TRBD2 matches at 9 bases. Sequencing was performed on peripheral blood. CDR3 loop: CASGPSGGLAGINEQFF. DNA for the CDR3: TGTGCTAGTGGCCCCTCCGGAGGGCTAGCGGGGATCAATGAGCAGTTCTTC.